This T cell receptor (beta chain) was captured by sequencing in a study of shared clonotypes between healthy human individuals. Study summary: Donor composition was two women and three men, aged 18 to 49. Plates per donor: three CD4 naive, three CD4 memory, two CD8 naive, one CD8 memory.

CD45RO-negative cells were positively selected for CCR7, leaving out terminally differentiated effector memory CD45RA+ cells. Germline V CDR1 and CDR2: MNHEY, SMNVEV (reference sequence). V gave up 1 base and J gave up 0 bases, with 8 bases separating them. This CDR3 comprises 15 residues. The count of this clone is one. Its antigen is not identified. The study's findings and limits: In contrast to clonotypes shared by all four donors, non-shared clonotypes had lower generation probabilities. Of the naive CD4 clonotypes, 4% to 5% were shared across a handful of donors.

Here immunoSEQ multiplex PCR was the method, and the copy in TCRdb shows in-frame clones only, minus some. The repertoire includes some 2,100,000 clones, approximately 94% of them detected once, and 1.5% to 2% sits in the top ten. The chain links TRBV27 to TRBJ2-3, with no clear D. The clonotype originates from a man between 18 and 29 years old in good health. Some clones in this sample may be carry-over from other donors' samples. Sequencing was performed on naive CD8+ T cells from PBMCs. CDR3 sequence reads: CASSLWGASTDTQYF. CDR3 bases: TGTGCCAGCAGTTTATGGGGTGCGAGCACAGATACGCAGTATTTT.